The entry below gives a single T cell receptor (beta chain) sequence along with its context. Its antigen is undetermined. This entry comes from a study of blood T cells in healthy people across ages. Study conclusions and caveats: Strongly correlated with naive T cell percentage was TCR beta diversity.

RNA extraction gave at least 5.5 micrograms of total RNA per sample. CDR3 size: 14 residues. CDR1 and CDR2 from the germline V gene are DFQATT and SNEGSKA (reference sequence). The ends lost 5 bases at V and 8 bases at J; junction bases unmatched: 6. Through a sample-barcoded 5' primer and a J-beta primer mix, a second PCR was run for roughly 7 to 12 cycles. Sequencing of every sample gave 2.5 million or more CDR3-containing paired-end reads. TCRdb reprocessed the 5' RACE reads with MiXCR, giving one entry per CDR3 protein. This repertoire shows over 450,000 distinct CDR3 sequences, 24% found once; its top ten account for 8.7%. These same records also appear under a second study, on T cells of mothers and their children.

The TCR originated in a boy between 10 and 17 years old in good health. Sequences were obtained from blood. The chain employs TRBV20-1 and TRBJ2-1, with TRBD2 matching over 13 bases. The CDR3: CSAPGLAGYDEQFF. The CDR3, as DNA: TGCAGTGCTCCGGGACTAGCGGGGTACGATGAGCAGTTCTTC.